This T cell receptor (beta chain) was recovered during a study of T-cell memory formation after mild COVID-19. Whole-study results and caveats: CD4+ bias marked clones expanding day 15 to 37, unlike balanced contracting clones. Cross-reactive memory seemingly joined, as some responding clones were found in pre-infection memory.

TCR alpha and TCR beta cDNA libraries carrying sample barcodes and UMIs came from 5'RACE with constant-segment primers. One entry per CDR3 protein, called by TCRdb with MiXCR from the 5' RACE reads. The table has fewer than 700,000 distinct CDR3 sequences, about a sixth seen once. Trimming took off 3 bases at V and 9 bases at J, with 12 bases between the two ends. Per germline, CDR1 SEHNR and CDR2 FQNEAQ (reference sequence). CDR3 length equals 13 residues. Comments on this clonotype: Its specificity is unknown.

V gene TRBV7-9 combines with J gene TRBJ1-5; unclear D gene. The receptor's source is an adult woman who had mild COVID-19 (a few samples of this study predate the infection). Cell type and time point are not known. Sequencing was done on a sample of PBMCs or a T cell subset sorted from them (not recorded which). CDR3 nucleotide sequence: TGTGCCAGCAGCTTTGGTCTTTTTGGGCCCCAGCATTTT. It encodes CASSFGLFGPQHF.